The 7 T cell receptor beta chains below all came from one sample that was sequenced in a study of CD8 T cells in Susac syndrome. RNA in amounts of roughly 0.5 to 1 ug was reverse transcribed with random hexamers. TCRdb ran MiXCR on the immunoSEQ multiplex PCR reads and lists one entry per CDR3 protein. Counted here are roughly 180,000 distinct CDR3 sequences, roughly 94% occurring once; the ten biggest clones make up around 0.094%. The source material was CD4+ T cells from PBMCs. Receptor source: a human donor with Susac syndrome.

The V gene is TRBV14, the J gene TRBJ2-1, with 7 bases that match TRBD2. The CDR3 runs 14 residues. The V gene end was trimmed by 2 bases and the J gene end by 9 bases; junction bases not matched to a gene: 7. Germline V gives CDR1 SGHDN, CDR2 FVKESK. The CDR3 coding sequence is TGTGCCAGCAGCCAAAGTCAGGGCGGGGGTGAGCAGTTCTTC. It codes for CASSQSQGGGEQFF.

V usage is TRBV5-1 and J usage is TRBJ2-3, with TRBD2 matching over 8 bases. The CDR3 length is 15 residues. Germline values: CDR1 SGHRS, CDR2 YFSETQ. J lost 4 bases, V lost 0 bases, and 4 bases had no gene match. The chain's CDR3 is CASSLASGSADTQYF. CDR3 DNA sequence: TGCGCCAGCAGCTTGGCTAGCGGGTCTGCAGATACGCAGTATTTT. Together with reference TRBV5-1 and TRBJ2-3, the CDR3 gives the full variable domain: KAGVTQTPRYLIKTRGQQVTLSCSPISGHRSVSWYQQTPGQGLQFLFEYFSETQRNKGNFPGRFSGRQFSNSRSEMNVSTLELGDSALYLCASSLASGSADTQYFGPGTRLTVL.

The chain joins TRBV28 to TRBJ1-2; TRBD1 matches at 10 bases. Germline V gene data show CDR1 as MDHEN and CDR2 as SYDVKM. Trimming at V came to 6 bases and at J to 5 bases, leaving 3 bases not matched to a gene. The CDR3 consists of 13 residues. The CDR3 sequence is CASSGDRGYGYTF. CDR3 coding DNA: TGTGCCAGCAGCGGGGACAGGGGATATGGCTACACCTTC.

The chain joins TRBV14 to TRBJ1-1; a possible D gene is TRBD1 (5 bases). The CDR3 loop spans 14 amino acids. V dropped 3 bases and J dropped 0 bases, with 8 bases sitting between them. Looked up from germline, CDR1 is SGHDN and CDR2 is FVKESK. The CDR3: CASSHMTVNTEAFF. Here the CDR3 DNA reads TGTGCCAGCAGCCACATGACAGTGAACACTGAAGCTTTCTTT.

The chain employs TRBV20-1 and TRBJ2-2; a possible D gene is TRBD2 (5 bases). The CDR3 loop spans 15 amino acids. V was shortened by 4 bases and J by 0 bases, with 12 bases between the two germline ends. In germline, CDR1 is DFQATT, CDR2 SNEGSKA (reference sequence). The CDR3 protein is CSAMRAGTNTGELFF. The DNA for the CDR3 is TGCAGTGCTATGAGGGCCGGGACGAACACCGGGGAGCTGTTTTTT.

The gene calls are TRBV6-2 or TRBV6-3 and TRBJ2-3; D perhaps matches TRBD2 (5 bases). CDR1 is MNHEY, CDR2 SVGEGT, per germline. V lost 6 bases and J lost 10, with 14 bases in between. The CDR3 totals 12 residues. CDR3 in amino acids: CASSELGSAQYF. The CDR3 DNA follows: TGTGCCAGCAGCGAACTAGGCTCGGCGCAGTATTTT.

The CDR3 DNA sequence: TGTGCCTGGAATACGGGACAAGAGACCCAGTACTTC. Translating gives CAWNTGQETQYF. The chain is built from TRBV30 and TRBJ2-5; D perhaps matches TRBD2 (5 bases). V shed 4 bases and J shed 2 bases, with 8 bases lying between them. CDR1 and CDR2 (germline): GTSNPN, SVGIG (reference sequence). The CDR3 spans 12 residues.